Sequencing of this T cell receptor (beta chain) was carried out in a study of OX40 agonist ivuxolimab in advanced cancers. Here immunoSEQ multiplex PCR was the method, and the copy in TCRdb shows in-frame clones only, minus some. The profile shows roughly 66,000 clones, under 85% of them singletons. V was pared by 6 bases and J by 0 bases, with 12 bases between. Per the germline V gene, CDR1 is MDHEN and CDR2 is SYDVKM. The CDR3 contains 15 residues. This TCR was recovered from an adult with an advanced solid tumor such as melanoma, head and neck, liver or kidney cancer. Sequencing was performed on CD4+ or CD8+ T cells sorted from blood, taken in a trial of the OX40 agonist ivuxolimab. The chain uses TRBV28 and TRBJ2-1, with D tentatively TRBD2 (6 bases). The CDR3 region is CASSSERVSYNEQFF. The CDR3 nucleotides are TGTGCCAGCAGCTCGGAGCGGGTCTCCTACAATGAGCAGTTCTTC.